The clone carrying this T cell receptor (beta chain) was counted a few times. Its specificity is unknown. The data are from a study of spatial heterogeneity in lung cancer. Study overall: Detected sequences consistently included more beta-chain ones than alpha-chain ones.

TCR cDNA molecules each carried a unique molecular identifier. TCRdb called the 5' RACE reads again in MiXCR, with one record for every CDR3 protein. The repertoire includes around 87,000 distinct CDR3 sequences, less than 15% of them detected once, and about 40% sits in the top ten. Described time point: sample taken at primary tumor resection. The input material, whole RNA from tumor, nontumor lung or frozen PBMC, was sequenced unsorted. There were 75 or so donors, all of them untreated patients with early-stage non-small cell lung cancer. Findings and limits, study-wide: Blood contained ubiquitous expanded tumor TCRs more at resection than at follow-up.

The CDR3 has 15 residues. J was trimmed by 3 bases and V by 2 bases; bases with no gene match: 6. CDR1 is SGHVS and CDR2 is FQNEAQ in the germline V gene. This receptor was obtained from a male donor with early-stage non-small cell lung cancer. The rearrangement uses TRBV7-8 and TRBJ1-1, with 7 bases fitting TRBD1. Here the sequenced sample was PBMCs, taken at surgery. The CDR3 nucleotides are TGTGCCAGCAGCTTAACGGGCAGGGGGGACACTGAAGCTTTCTTT. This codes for CASSLTGRGDTEAFF.